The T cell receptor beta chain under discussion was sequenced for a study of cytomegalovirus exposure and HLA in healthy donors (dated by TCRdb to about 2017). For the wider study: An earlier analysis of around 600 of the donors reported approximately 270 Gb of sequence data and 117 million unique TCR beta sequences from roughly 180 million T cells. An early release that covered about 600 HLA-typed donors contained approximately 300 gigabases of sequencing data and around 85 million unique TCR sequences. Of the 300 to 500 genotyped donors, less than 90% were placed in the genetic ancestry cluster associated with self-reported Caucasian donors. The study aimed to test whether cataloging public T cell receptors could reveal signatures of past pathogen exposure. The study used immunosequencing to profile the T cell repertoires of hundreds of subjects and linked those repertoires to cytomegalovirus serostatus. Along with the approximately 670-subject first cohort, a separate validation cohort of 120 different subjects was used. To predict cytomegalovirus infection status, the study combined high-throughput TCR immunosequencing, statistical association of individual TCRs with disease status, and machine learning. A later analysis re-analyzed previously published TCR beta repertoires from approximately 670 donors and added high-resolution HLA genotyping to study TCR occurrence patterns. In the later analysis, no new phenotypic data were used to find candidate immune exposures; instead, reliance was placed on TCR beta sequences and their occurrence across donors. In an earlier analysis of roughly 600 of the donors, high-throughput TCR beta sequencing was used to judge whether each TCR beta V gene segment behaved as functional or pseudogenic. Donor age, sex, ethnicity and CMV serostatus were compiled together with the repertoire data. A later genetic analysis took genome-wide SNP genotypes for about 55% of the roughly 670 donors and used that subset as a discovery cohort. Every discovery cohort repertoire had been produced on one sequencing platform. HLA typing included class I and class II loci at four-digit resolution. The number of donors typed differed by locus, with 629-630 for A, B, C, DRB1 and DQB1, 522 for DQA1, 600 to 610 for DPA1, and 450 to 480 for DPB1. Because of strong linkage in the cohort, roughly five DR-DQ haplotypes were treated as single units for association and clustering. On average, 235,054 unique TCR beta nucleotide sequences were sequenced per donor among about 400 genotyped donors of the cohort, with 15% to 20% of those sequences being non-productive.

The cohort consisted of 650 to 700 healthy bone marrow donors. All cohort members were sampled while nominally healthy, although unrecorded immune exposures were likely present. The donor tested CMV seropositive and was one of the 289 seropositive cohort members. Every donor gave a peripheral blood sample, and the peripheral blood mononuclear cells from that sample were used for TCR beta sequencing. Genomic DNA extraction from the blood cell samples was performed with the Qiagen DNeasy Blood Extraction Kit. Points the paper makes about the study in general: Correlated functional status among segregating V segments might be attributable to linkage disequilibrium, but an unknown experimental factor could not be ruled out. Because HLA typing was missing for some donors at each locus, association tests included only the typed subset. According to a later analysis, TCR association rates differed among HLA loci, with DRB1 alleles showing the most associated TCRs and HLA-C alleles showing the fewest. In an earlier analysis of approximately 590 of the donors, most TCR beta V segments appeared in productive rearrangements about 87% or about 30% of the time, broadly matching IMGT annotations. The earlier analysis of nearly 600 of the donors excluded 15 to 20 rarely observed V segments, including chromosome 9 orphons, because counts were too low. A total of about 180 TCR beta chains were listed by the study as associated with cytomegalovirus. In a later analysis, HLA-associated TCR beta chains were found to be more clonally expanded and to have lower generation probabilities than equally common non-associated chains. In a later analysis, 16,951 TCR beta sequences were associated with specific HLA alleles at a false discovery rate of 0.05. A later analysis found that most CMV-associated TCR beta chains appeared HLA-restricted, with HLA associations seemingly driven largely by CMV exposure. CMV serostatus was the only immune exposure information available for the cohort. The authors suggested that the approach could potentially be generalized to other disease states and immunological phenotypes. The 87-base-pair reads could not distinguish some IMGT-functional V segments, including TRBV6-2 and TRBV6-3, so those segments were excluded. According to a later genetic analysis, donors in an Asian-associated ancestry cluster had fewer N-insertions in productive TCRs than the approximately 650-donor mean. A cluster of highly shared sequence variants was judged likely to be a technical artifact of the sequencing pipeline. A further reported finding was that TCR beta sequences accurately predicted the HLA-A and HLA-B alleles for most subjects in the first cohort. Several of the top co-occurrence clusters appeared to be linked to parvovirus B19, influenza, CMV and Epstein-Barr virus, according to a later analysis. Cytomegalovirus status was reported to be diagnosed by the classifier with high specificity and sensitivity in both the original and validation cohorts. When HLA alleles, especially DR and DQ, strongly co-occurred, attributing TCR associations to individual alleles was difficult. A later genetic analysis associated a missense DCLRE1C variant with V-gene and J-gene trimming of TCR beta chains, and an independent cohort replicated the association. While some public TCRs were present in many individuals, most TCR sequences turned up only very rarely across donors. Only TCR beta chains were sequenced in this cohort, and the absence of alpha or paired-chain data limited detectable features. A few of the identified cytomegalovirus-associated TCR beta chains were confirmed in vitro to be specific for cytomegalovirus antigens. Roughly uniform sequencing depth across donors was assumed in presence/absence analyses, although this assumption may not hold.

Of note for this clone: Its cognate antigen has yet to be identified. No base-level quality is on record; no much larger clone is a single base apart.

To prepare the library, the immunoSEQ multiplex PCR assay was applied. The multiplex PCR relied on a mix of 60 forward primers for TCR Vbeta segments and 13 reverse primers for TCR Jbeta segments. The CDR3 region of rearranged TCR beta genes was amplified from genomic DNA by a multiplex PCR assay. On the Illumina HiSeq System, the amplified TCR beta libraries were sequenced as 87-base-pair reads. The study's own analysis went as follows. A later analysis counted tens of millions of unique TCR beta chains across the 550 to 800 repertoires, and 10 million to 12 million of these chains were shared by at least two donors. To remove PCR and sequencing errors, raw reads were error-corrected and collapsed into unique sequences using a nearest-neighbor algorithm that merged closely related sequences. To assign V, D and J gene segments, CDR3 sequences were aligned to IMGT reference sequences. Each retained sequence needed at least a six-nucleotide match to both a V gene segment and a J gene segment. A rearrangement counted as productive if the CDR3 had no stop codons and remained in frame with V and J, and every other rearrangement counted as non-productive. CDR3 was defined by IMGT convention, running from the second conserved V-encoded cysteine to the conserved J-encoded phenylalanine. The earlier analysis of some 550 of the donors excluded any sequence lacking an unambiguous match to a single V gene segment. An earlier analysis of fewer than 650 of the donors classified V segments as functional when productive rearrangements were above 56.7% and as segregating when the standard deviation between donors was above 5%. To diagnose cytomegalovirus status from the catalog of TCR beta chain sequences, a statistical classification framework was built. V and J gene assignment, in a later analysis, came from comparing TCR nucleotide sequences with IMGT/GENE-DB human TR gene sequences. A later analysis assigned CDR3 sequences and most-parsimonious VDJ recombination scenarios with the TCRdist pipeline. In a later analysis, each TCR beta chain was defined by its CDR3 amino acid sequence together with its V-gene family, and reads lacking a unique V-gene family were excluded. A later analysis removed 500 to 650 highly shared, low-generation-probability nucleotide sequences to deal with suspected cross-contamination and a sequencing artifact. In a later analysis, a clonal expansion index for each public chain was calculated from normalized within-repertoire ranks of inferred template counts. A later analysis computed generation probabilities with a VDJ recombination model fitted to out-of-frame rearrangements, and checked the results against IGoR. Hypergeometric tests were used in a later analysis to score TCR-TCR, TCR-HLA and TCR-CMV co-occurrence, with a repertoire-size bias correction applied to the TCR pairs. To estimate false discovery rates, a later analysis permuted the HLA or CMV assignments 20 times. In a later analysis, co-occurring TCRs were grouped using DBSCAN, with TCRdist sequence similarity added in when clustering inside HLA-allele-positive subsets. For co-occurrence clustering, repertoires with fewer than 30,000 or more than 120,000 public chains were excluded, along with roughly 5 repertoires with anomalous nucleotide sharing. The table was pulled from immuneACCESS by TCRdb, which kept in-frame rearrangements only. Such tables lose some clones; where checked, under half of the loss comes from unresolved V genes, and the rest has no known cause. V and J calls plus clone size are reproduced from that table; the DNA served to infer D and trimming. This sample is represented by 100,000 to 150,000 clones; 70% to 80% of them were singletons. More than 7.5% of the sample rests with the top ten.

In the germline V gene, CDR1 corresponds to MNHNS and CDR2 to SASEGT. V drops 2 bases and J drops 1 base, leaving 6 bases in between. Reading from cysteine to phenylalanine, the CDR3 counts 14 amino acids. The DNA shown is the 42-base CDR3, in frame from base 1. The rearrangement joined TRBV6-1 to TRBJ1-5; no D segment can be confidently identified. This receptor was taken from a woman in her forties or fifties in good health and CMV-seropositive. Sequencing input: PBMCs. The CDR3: CASSEHGSNQPQHF. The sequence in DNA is TGTGCCAGCAGTGAACATGGCAGCAATCAGCCCCAGCATTTT.